This is a list of T cell receptor beta chains from one sample in a study of T cell responses to AZD1222 COVID-19 vaccine. The protocol was immunoSEQ multiplex PCR, while the TCRdb copy is restricted to in-frame clones and leaves out a portion. The sample carries under 140,000 clones, less than 95% recorded once. The source was peripheral blood, collected on day 0 of AZD1222 vaccination. These TCRs come from an adult in good health. CDR3s include the opening cysteine and the closing phenylalanine or tryptophan. The order of the fields is V gene, J gene, D gene, clone size, CDR3 protein, CDR3 DNA. D genes are given only for firm matches. A clone size is listed for some rows: how often the clone was seen (once, few, many), or a class if it is expanded.

v_call: TRBV6-5; j_call: TRBJ2-3; d_call: NA; clone_size: NA; cdr3_aa: CASSLSEGDTQYF; cdr3_nt: TGTGCCAGCAGTCTATCGGAGGGGGATACGCAGTATTTT
v_call: TRBV19; j_call: TRBJ1-5; d_call: TRBD1; clone_size: NA; cdr3_aa: CASSGKGGRNQPQHF; cdr3_nt: TGTGCCAGTAGTGGTAAAGGGGGCCGGAATCAGCCCCAGCATTTT
v_call: TRBV5-1; j_call: TRBJ1-1; d_call: TRBD1; clone_size: once; cdr3_aa: CASSIGQGGTEAFF; cdr3_nt: TGCGCCAGCAGCATAGGACAGGGTGGCACTGAAGCTTTCTTT
v_call: TRBV9; j_call: TRBJ2-1; d_call: TRBD2; clone_size: NA; cdr3_aa: CASSASGGSYNEQFF; cdr3_nt: TGTGCCAGCAGCGCCAGCGGGGGCTCCTACAATGAGCAGTTCTTC
v_call: TRBV2; j_call: TRBJ2-2; d_call: TRBD2; clone_size: NA; cdr3_aa: CAQMELAYSNTGELFF; cdr3_nt: TGTGCCCAGATGGAACTAGCGTATTCGAACACCGGGGAGCTGTTTTTT
v_call: TRBV28; j_call: TRBJ1-2; d_call: TRBD1; clone_size: NA; cdr3_aa: CASRPGQGGGYTF; cdr3_nt: TGTGCCAGCAGACCGGGACAGGGGGGTGGCTACACCTTC
v_call: TRBV2; j_call: TRBJ1-4; d_call: NA; clone_size: few; cdr3_aa: CASSPPRGKLFF; cdr3_nt: TGTGCCAGCAGTCCGCCCAGGGGAAAACTGTTTTTT
v_call: TRBV3-1/TRBV3-2; j_call: TRBJ2-5; d_call: NA; clone_size: NA; cdr3_aa: CASRRRGETQYF; cdr3_nt: TGTGCCAGCAGACGCAGAGGAGAGACCCAGTACTTC
v_call: TRBV28; j_call: TRBJ1-6; d_call: NA; clone_size: few; cdr3_aa: CASTASRGYNSPLHF; cdr3_nt: TGTGCCAGCACAGCCTCCAGGGGATATAATTCACCCCTCCACTTT
v_call: TRBV3-1/TRBV3-2; j_call: TRBJ1-3; d_call: NA; clone_size: once; cdr3_aa: CASSLRRGEGNTIYF; cdr3_nt: TGTGCCAGCAGTCTAAGGAGGGGCGAGGGAAACACCATATATTTT
v_call: TRBV28; j_call: TRBJ2-7; d_call: NA; clone_size: NA; cdr3_aa: CASNPRGFYEQYF; cdr3_nt: TGTGCCAGCAATCCGAGGGGGTTCTACGAGCAGTACTTC
v_call: TRBV5-6; j_call: TRBJ2-4; d_call: NA; clone_size: NA; cdr3_aa: CASSFGGAGGKNIQYF; cdr3_nt: TGTGCCAGCAGCTTTGGCGGGGCCGGGGGCAAAAACATTCAGTACTTC
v_call: TRBV9; j_call: TRBJ2-2; d_call: NA; clone_size: NA; cdr3_aa: CASGAYTGELFF; cdr3_nt: TGTGCCAGTGGGGCTTACACCGGGGAGCTGTTTTTT
v_call: TRBV19; j_call: TRBJ1-5; d_call: NA; clone_size: NA; cdr3_aa: CASSNYFSNQPQHF; cdr3_nt: TGTGCCAGTAGTAACTATTTTAGCAATCAGCCCCAGCATTTT
v_call: TRBV6-4; j_call: TRBJ1-6; d_call: NA; clone_size: NA; cdr3_aa: CASSDGAVGRSPLHF; cdr3_nt: TGTGCCAGCAGTGACGGGGCAGTTGGGAGATCACCCCTCCACTTT
v_call: TRBV13; j_call: TRBJ2-3; d_call: NA; clone_size: NA; cdr3_aa: CASSQRLVGTDTQYF; cdr3_nt: TGTGCCAGCAGCCAAAGACTAGTTGGCACAGATACGCAGTATTTT
v_call: TRBV7-3; j_call: TRBJ1-2; d_call: NA; clone_size: NA; cdr3_aa: CASSSLSPQDGYTF; cdr3_nt: TGTGCCAGCAGCTCCCTATCCCCACAAGATGGCTACACCTTC
v_call: TRBV18; j_call: TRBJ1-4; d_call: NA; clone_size: NA; cdr3_aa: CASSPRREELAEKLFF; cdr3_nt: TGTGCCAGCTCACCCCGTAGGGAGGAGTTAGCGGAAAAACTGTTTTTT
v_call: TRBV6-1; j_call: TRBJ2-3; d_call: NA; clone_size: NA; cdr3_aa: CASSERVGGLPDTQYF; cdr3_nt: TGTGCCAGCAGTGAAAGGGTTGGCGGACTTCCAGATACGCAGTATTTT
v_call: TRBV9; j_call: TRBJ1-5; d_call: NA; clone_size: NA; cdr3_aa: CASSPGANSNQPQHF; cdr3_nt: TGTGCCAGCAGCCCCGGAGCAAATAGCAATCAGCCCCAGCATTTT
v_call: TRBV28; j_call: TRBJ1-2; d_call: NA; clone_size: NA; cdr3_aa: CASRGSAVRGVGYTF; cdr3_nt: TGTGCCAGCAGGGGATCGGCCGTAAGGGGGGTTGGCTACACCTTC
v_call: TRBV2; j_call: TRBJ2-5; d_call: NA; clone_size: NA; cdr3_aa: CASSAAKSYQETQYF; cdr3_nt: TGTGCCAGCAGTGCAGCAAAATCGTACCAAGAGACCCAGTACTTC
v_call: TRBV27; j_call: TRBJ2-5; d_call: TRBD2; clone_size: once; cdr3_aa: CASSKLAEETQYF; cdr3_nt: TGTGCCAGCAGCAAACTAGCGGAAGAGACCCAGTACTTC
v_call: TRBV9; j_call: TRBJ1-3; d_call: TRBD1; clone_size: NA; cdr3_aa: CASSVGDSPGNTIYF; cdr3_nt: TGTGCCAGCAGCGTAGGGGACAGCCCTGGAAACACCATATATTTT
v_call: TRBV6-1; j_call: TRBJ2-6; d_call: NA; clone_size: NA; cdr3_aa: CASSEWGRGANVLTF; cdr3_nt: TGTGCCAGCAGTGAATGGGGGCGTGGGGCCAACGTCCTGACTTTC
v_call: TRBV11-3; j_call: TRBJ2-3; d_call: TRBD2; clone_size: NA; cdr3_aa: CASSPHGLAGITDTQYF; cdr3_nt: TGTGCCAGCAGCCCCCACGGACTAGCGGGGATCACAGATACGCAGTATTTT
v_call: TRBV7-9; j_call: TRBJ1-5; d_call: NA; clone_size: NA; cdr3_aa: CASSPLGQPQHF; cdr3_nt: TGTGCCAGCAGCCCCCTAGGTCAGCCCCAGCATTTT
v_call: TRBV5-8; j_call: TRBJ2-7; d_call: NA; clone_size: NA; cdr3_aa: CASSLAGPHEQYF; cdr3_nt: TGTGCCAGCAGCTTGGCGGGGCCCCACGAGCAGTACTTC
v_call: TRBV5-1; j_call: TRBJ1-1; d_call: TRBD1; clone_size: NA; cdr3_aa: CASSSGTGGMNTEAFF; cdr3_nt: TGCGCCAGCAGCTCCGGGACAGGGGGTATGAACACTGAAGCTTTCTTT
v_call: TRBV5-1; j_call: TRBJ1-2; d_call: NA; clone_size: NA; cdr3_aa: CASKMGRANYGYTF; cdr3_nt: TGCGCCAGCAAGATGGGTCGAGCTAACTATGGCTACACCTTC
v_call: TRBV27; j_call: TRBJ2-7; d_call: TRBD2; clone_size: once; cdr3_aa: CASSLSGGAFEQYF; cdr3_nt: TGTGCCAGCAGTCTTAGCGGGGGGGCCTTCGAGCAGTACTTC
v_call: TRBV3-1/TRBV3-2; j_call: TRBJ1-1; d_call: NA; clone_size: once; cdr3_aa: CASSQDRGGLLDTEAFF; cdr3_nt: TGTGCCAGCAGCCAAGATCGGGGGGGGCTGTTGGACACTGAAGCTTTCTTT
v_call: TRBV11-2; j_call: TRBJ2-1; d_call: NA; clone_size: NA; cdr3_aa: CASSLVGYKNNEQFF; cdr3_nt: TGTGCCAGCAGCTTAGTGGGTTATAAAAACAATGAGCAGTTCTTC
v_call: TRBV11-3; j_call: TRBJ2-1; d_call: NA; clone_size: NA; cdr3_aa: CASSYSYNEQFF; cdr3_nt: TGTGCCAGCAGCTACTCCTACAATGAGCAGTTCTTC
v_call: TRBV7-9; j_call: TRBJ1-3; d_call: NA; clone_size: NA; cdr3_aa: CASSLGASGNTIYF; cdr3_nt: TGTGCCAGCAGCCTGGGAGCCTCTGGAAACACCATATATTTT
v_call: TRBV12-3/TRBV12-4; j_call: TRBJ2-7; d_call: NA; clone_size: NA; cdr3_aa: CASSPSTEQYF; cdr3_nt: TGTGCCAGCAGTCCCTCCACGGAGCAGTACTTC
v_call: TRBV15; j_call: TRBJ2-1; d_call: TRBD1; clone_size: NA; cdr3_aa: CATSNRGAYNEQFF; cdr3_nt: TGTGCCACCAGCAACAGGGGGGCCTACAATGAGCAGTTCTTC
v_call: TRBV18; j_call: TRBJ1-2; d_call: TRBD1; clone_size: NA; cdr3_aa: CASSPPGTGGHGYTF; cdr3_nt: TGTGCCAGCTCACCTCCCGGGACAGGGGGCCATGGCTACACCTTC
v_call: TRBV7-6; j_call: TRBJ2-5; d_call: NA; clone_size: NA; cdr3_aa: CASSFSSGPVEETQYF; cdr3_nt: TGTGCCAGCAGCTTTTCTTCGGGGCCCGTGGAAGAGACCCAGTACTTC
v_call: TRBV5-1; j_call: TRBJ2-3; d_call: TRBD1; clone_size: NA; cdr3_aa: CASSPGTGLFFTDTQYF; cdr3_nt: TGCGCCAGCAGCCCGGGGACAGGGTTGTTTTTCACAGATACGCAGTATTTT
v_call: TRBV21-1; j_call: TRBJ2-3; d_call: NA; clone_size: NA; cdr3_aa: CASIMGDRVADTQYF; cdr3_nt: TGTGCCAGCATCATGGGGGACAGGGTTGCAGATACGCAGTATTTT
v_call: TRBV6-5; j_call: TRBJ2-1; d_call: NA; clone_size: once; cdr3_aa: CASSLIKGGFNEQFF; cdr3_nt: TGTGCCAGCAGCCTTATCAAGGGGGGGTTTAATGAGCAGTTCTTC